Sample share makes the clone carrying this TCR beta chain large (0.1 to 1%). Trimming took 0 bases from V and 4 from J, leaving 12 bases between them. Germline values: CDR1 MGHRA, CDR2 YSYEKL. CDR3 size: 15 residues. TCRdb reanalysed the RT-PCR reads using MiXCR and keeps one entry per CDR3 protein. This sample yields several thousand distinct CDR3 sequences, of which under 40% are seen a single time; 4% to 5.5% belongs to the top ten. This clonotype was obtained from a female donor with primary Sjogren's syndrome. The chain is built from TRBV4-1 and TRBJ1-2, with D maybe TRBD1 (6 bases). The material sequenced was memory CD4+ T cells from salivary gland. The CDR3 coding sequence is TGCGCCAGCAGCCAAGACAGGGGAAGTGGCTATGGCTACACCTTC. Encoded protein: CASSQDRGSGYGYTF.